The 14 T cell receptor beta chains given below trace back to one sample, sequenced in a study of identical twins (TCRdb year 2016). The protocol used for the library was 5' RACE. Sequencing used an Illumina HiSeq 2000. The public reads were quality trimmed at Q25 with fastp and then assembled into clones with MiXCR by TCRdb, keeping productive beta chains. Identical CDR3 proteins give one entry, which carries the most common genes and DNA. The sample records approximately 350,000 distinct CDR3 sequences, about 12% of which are singletons. Jointly, the top ten make up roughly 7% of the sample. These data also featured in a second study, about yellow fever vaccine responses in identical twins.

The sample taken for sequencing was CD8+ T cells sorted from blood. The receptors come from a woman aged 18-35 years in good health.

The chain has TRBV5-6 and TRBJ2-7; TRBD1 agrees at 11 bases. V trimming: 4 bases; J trimming: 4 bases; junction bases outside the gene matches: 7. The germline gives CDR1 SGHDT, CDR2 YYEEEE. The CDR3 covers 15 residues. CDR3 residues: CASSRGQGVFYEQYF. The CDR3, as DNA: TGTGCCAGCAGCCGGGGACAGGGGGTTTTTTACGAGCAGTACTTC.

The chain uses TRBV7-9 and TRBJ2-7; D possibly uses TRBD1 or TRBD2 (5 bases each). The CDR3 sequence is 15 residues long. The V and J ends lost 4 bases and 6 bases respectively, with 19 bases between them. CDR1 and CDR2 (germline): SEHNR, FQNEAQ (reference sequence). The CDR3 loop reads CASSSDLGRSGEQYV. CDR3 nucleotides: TGTGCCAGCAGCTCTGACCTGGGACGATCTGGCGAGCAGTACGTC.

This clonotype was counted a few times. V gene TRBV20-1 combines with J gene TRBJ1-3; D is possibly TRBD1 (6 bases). The CDR3 has 14 residues. Germline V lookup: CDR1 DFQATT, CDR2 SNEGSKA (reference sequence). V was trimmed by 6 bases and J by 0 bases, leaving 12 bases between them. This CDR3 reads CSATGPLSGNTIYF. The CDR3 nucleotides read TGCAGTGCCACAGGGCCCCTCTCTGGAAACACCATATATTTT.

This clonotype was observed many times. The chain is built from TRBV12-3 or TRBV12-4 and TRBJ2-1, with 12 bases lining up with TRBD2. The ends lost 7 bases at V and 8 bases at J; junction bases unmatched: 9. The CDR3 contains 15 residues. The CDR3 loop is CASTPTSGSADEQFF. In DNA, the CDR3 is TGTGCCAGCACCCCGACTAGCGGGAGTGCAGATGAGCAGTTCTTC.

This sequence joins TRBV5-1 and TRBJ2-3, with D perhaps matching TRBD1 (6 bases). This CDR3 has 15 amino acids. Trimming left V 5 bases short and J 7 bases short, with 20 bases between. Germline-derived CDR1 and CDR2 are SGHRS and YFSETQ. This CDR3 is CASSYWDTPHHTQYF. CDR3 bases: TGCGCCAGCAGTTACTGGGACACACCACACCATACGCAGTATTTT.

This clonotype was seen at least ten times. The chain uses TRBV29-1 and TRBJ2-5, with 9 bases aligning to TRBD1. CDR3 length: 13 amino acids. CDR1 is SQVTM, CDR2 ANQGSEA, per germline. J was trimmed by 5 bases and V by 7 bases; bases with no gene match: 8. CDR3 nucleotides: TGCAGCGCACCCGGGACAGGGACTGAGACCCAGTACTTC. As protein: CSAPGTGTETQYF.

In this sample, this clonotype turned up many times. The chain has TRBV2 and TRBJ2-1, with TRBD2 matching 8 bases. V lost 0 bases to trimming and J lost 9 bases; unmatched junction nucleotides: 7. The CDR3 loop spans 15 amino acids. CDR1 and CDR2 (germline): SNHLY, FYNNEI. The CDR3 region is CASSEADSGNGEQFF. In DNA form, the CDR3 reads TGTGCCAGCAGTGAAGCTGATAGCGGGAACGGTGAGCAGTTCTTC.

This clonotype was detected many times. The chain uses TRBV12-3 or TRBV12-4 and TRBJ2-1; the D gene is possibly TRBD2 (7 bases). V lost 2 bases, J lost 8 bases, and 19 bases lay in between. The CDR3 has 16 amino acids. The CDR3 reads CASSLWGGNLVDEQFF. The CDR3 bases are TGTGCCAGCAGTTTATGGGGGGGCAACTTGGTGGATGAGCAGTTCTTC.

A few counts support this clonotype. The rearrangement links TRBV7-9 to TRBJ2-5; possible D gene TRBD2, 6 bases. The V gene's germline CDR1 is SEHNR and CDR2 FQNEAQ (reference sequence). With 3 bases removed from V and 3 bases from J, the gap between germline ends came to 8 bases. The CDR3 extends over 13 amino acids. The CDR3 here is CASSFGGKETQYF. The CDR3 DNA follows: TGTGCCAGCAGCTTCGGGGGAAAAGAGACCCAGTACTTC.

This clonotype was counted many times. This chain uses TRBV5-1 with TRBJ1-5; D unclear. V dropped 0 bases and J dropped 0 bases, with 10 bases sitting between them. Looked up from germline, CDR1 is SGHRS and CDR2 is YFSETQ. This CDR3 comprises 16 residues. This CDR3 reads CASSLVGPYSNQPQHF. The CDR3 DNA reads as TGCGCCAGCAGCTTGGTAGGACCTTATAGCAATCAGCCCCAGCATTTT.

This clonotype appeared a few times. J is TRBJ2-7 and V is TRBV20-1; 12 bases agree with TRBD2. CDR1 and CDR2 from the germline V gene are DFQATT and SNEGSKA (reference sequence). This CDR3 region has 14 residues. V was pared by 1 base and J by 5 bases, with 3 bases of the junction left unmatched. DNA for the CDR3: TGCAGTGCTAGAGTACTAGCGGGAGGCCACGAGCAGTACTTC. Translating it yields CSARVLAGGHEQYF.

The rearrangement uses TRBV29-1 and TRBJ1-1; a weak D match, TRBD1 (5 bases). Between the trimmed V and J ends, which lost 4 bases and 1 base, there was a span of 10 bases. Germline CDR1 SQVTM, CDR2 ANQGSEA. This CDR3 is built from 13 residues. The CDR3 here is CSVAGGPNTEAFF. The DNA for the CDR3 is TGCAGCGTTGCGGGGGGTCCGAACACTGAAGCTTTCTTT.

This clonotype was counted a few times. This rearrangement joins TRBV2 to TRBJ1-2, with D perhaps TRBD1 (6 bases). The V gene's germline CDR1 is SNHLY and CDR2 FYNNEI. This CDR3 is 13 amino acids long. V lost 8 bases and J lost 2, with 12 bases in between. The CDR3, as DNA: TGTGCCAGCCCTAGTGGACAGAACTATGGCTACACCTTC. Protein product: CASPSGQNYGYTF.

This rearrangement joins TRBV11-2 to TRBJ1-1; 7 nucleotides agree with TRBD1. Trimming at V came to 0 bases and at J to 6 bases, leaving 7 bases not matched to a gene. The germline V gene encodes CDR1 SGHAT and CDR2 FQNNGV. The CDR3 has 15 residues. The CDR3 region is CASSLDRTGASEAFF. Here the CDR3 DNA reads TGTGCCAGCAGCTTAGATCGCACAGGGGCCTCTGAAGCTTTCTTT.